Listed here are 17 T cell receptor beta chains from one sample, sequenced in a study of regulatory T cells in long-lasting Graves disease. Construction of the TCR beta libraries employed iRepertoire HTBI primers in conjunction with Arm-PCR of CDR3 regions. TCRdb recomputed calls from the multiplex PCR reads with MiXCR, one row per CDR3 protein. The profile shows around 500,000 distinct CDR3 sequences, approximately 16% of them singletons. Indicated time point: newly diagnosed GD, antithyroid drugs for less than 3 months. TCR sequences were obtained from RNA taken from PBMCs. These data were likewise used in another study, on T cells in Graves' hyperthyroidism and ophthalmopathy.

The specimen comprised peripheral blood mononuclear cells (PBMCs), sampled at new diagnosis, from a patient treated with antithyroid drugs. The receptors shown here come from a woman between 40 and 65 years old with Graves disease.

This clonotype was recorded many times. The chain combines TRBV2 with TRBJ2-2; D might be TRBD1 (5 bases). This CDR3 is 15 amino acids long. The V gene's germline CDR1 is SNHLY and CDR2 FYNNEI. The V gene lost 8 bases and the J gene lost 1 base, with 14 bases spanning the gap. CDR3 nucleotides: TGTGCCAGCGACGTCGCAGGGCTGAACACCGGGGAGCTGTTTTTT. Encoded protein: CASDVAGLNTGELFF.

This clonotype was observed a handful of times. This rearrangement joins TRBV12-5 to TRBJ1-3; D is ambiguous. The germline CDR1 and CDR2 sequences are LGHNT and FRNRAP. The CDR3 consists of 13 residues. V lost 4 bases, J lost 8 bases, and 12 bases lay in between. DNA for the CDR3: TGTGCTAGTGGTTCCTCGGGGATAGACACCATATATTTT. Its protein is CASGSSGIDTIYF.

To note about this clonotype: This is likely a read error, given that the CDR3 carries no conserved phenylalanine or tryptophan at its end. The chain employs TRBV2 and TRBJ2-7, with D perhaps TRBD1 (6 bases). This CDR3 is built from 13 residues. Germline loops: CDR1 SNHLY, CDR2 FYNNEI. Trimming cost V 5 bases and J 0 bases, with 8 bases left between them. CDR3 protein: CASSMDSSYEQYI. In DNA, the CDR3 is TGTGCCAGCAGTATGGACAGCTCCTACGAGCAGTACATC.

This clonotype was detected only a few times. This chain connects TRBV11-2 to TRBJ1-5; TRBD1 matches at 7 bases. The CDR3 is made up of 14 amino acids. Germline CDR1 SGHAT, CDR2 FQNNGV. J lost 7 bases, V lost 5 bases, and 8 bases had no gene match. The CDR3 sequence is CASSMTGLGQPQHF. The CDR3 DNA follows: TGTGCCAGCAGCATGACAGGGTTAGGGCAGCCCCAGCATTTT.

This clonotype was found a few times. The chain joins TRBV30 to TRBJ2-4; tentative D call: TRBD2 (7 bases). CDR1 is GTSNPN and CDR2 is SVGIG in the germline V gene (reference sequence). V lost 0 bases, J lost 1 base, and 13 bases lay in between. The CDR3 runs 16 residues. The CDR3 region is CAWSVKGGLAKNIQYF. The CDR3 nucleotides are TGTGCCTGGAGTGTAAAGGGGGGGTTGGCCAAAAACATTCAGTACTTC.

The chain is built from TRBV28 and TRBJ2-5, with a weak D call TRBD2 (7 bases). V gave up 5 bases and J gave up 4 bases, with 17 bases separating them. This CDR3 is 15 amino acids long. Per germline, CDR1 MDHEN and CDR2 SYDVKM. This chain's CDR3 is CASSGGARTGETQYF. CDR3 in DNA: TGTGCCAGCAGTGGGGGGGCCAGAACTGGAGAGACCCAGTACTTC.

This clonotype was recorded at least ten times. The DNA of the CDR3 is TGTGCCAGCAGTGATCCCCGGGACAGGGGGGTTGAGCAGTTCTTC. Translated, it gives CASSDPRDRGVEQFF. The V call is TRBV27, the J call TRBJ2-1; 11 bases are a match to TRBD1. The germline V gene encodes CDR1 MNHEY and CDR2 SMNVEV (reference sequence). V lost 5 bases to trimming and J lost 9 bases; unmatched junction nucleotides: 9. The CDR3 spans 15 residues.

There are a few counts of this clonotype. The chain couples TRBV4-1 to TRBJ2-5; maybe TRBD2 (5 bases). The V gene lost 1 base and the J gene lost 5 bases, with 14 bases spanning the gap. The V gene's germline CDR1 is MGHRA and CDR2 YSYEKL. The CDR3 totals 15 residues. The DNA of the CDR3 is TGCGCCAGCAGCCAAGGACGTAGGGAGATGGAGACCCAGTACTTC. Residues: CASSQGRREMETQYF.

V usage is TRBV25-1 and J usage is TRBJ1-3, with a tentative D call TRBD1 (5 bases). The CDR3 is 14 residues long. Trimming pared 6 bases from V and 2 bases from J, leaving 11 bases between. Per germline, CDR1 MGHDK and CDR2 SYGVNS. DNA of the CDR3: TGTGCCAGCAGCTTGACAGATCCTGGAAACACCATATATTTT. As protein: CASSLTDPGNTIYF.

A few counts support this clonotype. The V gene is TRBV30, the J gene TRBJ1-2; no definite D call. The CDR3 totals 11 residues. Germline assignment: CDR1 GTSNPN and CDR2 SVGIG (reference sequence). Deletions cut 5 bases from V and 8 bases from J, with 12 bases between. The CDR3 DNA reads as TGTGCCTGGGGTCGACATACCGGCTACACCTTC. This codes for CAWGRHTGYTF.

In its sample, this clonotype was seen a few times. The chain links TRBV20-1 to TRBJ2-5, with a tentative D call TRBD2 (6 bases). The CDR3 runs to 13 residues. The V gene's germline CDR1 is DFQATT and CDR2 SNEGSKA (reference sequence). V lost 2 bases to trimming and J lost 5 bases, with 12 bases between them. CDR3 residues: CSARSSAGETQYF. CDR3 coding DNA: TGCAGTGCTAGATCTAGCGCCGGGGAGACCCAGTACTTC.

The genes are TRBV18 and TRBJ2-5, with D tentatively TRBD2 (5 bases). Germline-derived CDR1 and CDR2 are KGHSH and LQKENI. The CDR3 is 16 amino acids. V lost 0 bases, J lost 8 bases, and 19 bases lay in between. Here the CDR3 DNA reads TGTGCCAGCTCACCACCGCCTAGCCAAGCCCTCGGAACCCAGTACTTC. Translated: CASSPPPSQALGTQYF.

Note on this clonotype: A single base separates this from a much larger clone, so it may be a read error. V gene TRBV2 combines with J gene TRBJ2-7; unclear D gene. This CDR3 contains 15 residues. Germline V gives CDR1 SNHLY, CDR2 FYNNEI. This CDR3 is CASSLAYGPNYKQYF. The CDR3, as DNA: TGTGCCAGCAGCTTAGCATATGGACCCAACTACAAGCAGTACTTC. Combining the CDR3 with reference TRBV2 and TRBJ2-7 gives the whole variable domain EPEVTQTPSHQVTQMGQEVILRCVPISNHLYFYWYRQILGQKVEFLVSFYNNEISEKSEIFDDQFSVERPDGSNFTLKIRSTKLEDSAMYFCASSLAYGPNYKQYFGPGTRLTVT.

This clonotype was observed at least ten times. The chain has TRBV11-2 and TRBJ1-6; 9 bases match TRBD1. Germline V gene lookup returns CDR1 SGHAT and CDR2 FQNNGV. The V and J ends lost 4 bases and 9 bases, in that order; junction bases with no gene match: 7. The CDR3 consists of 15 residues. DNA of the CDR3: TGTGCCAGCAGCTCCCAGGGACAGGGAATTTCACCCCTCCACTTT. Amino acid sequence: CASSSQGQGISPLHF.

This clonotype has ten or more counts. The chain is built from TRBV5-1 and TRBJ1-1; possibly TRBD1 for D (5 bases). CDR3 size: 16 residues. Germline lookup yields CDR1 SGHRS and CDR2 YFSETQ. The V end was cut by 0 bases, the J end by 2 bases, with 14 bases between. The CDR3 bases are TGCGCCAGCAGCTTGGAGACAGCAGTCCTAAACACTGAAGCTTTCTTT. Protein product: CASSLETAVLNTEAFF.

V and J are TRBV25-1 and TRBJ1-5; TRBD1 is a possible D gene (5 bases). With 2 bases removed from V and 4 bases from J, the gap between germline ends came to 15 bases. Germline V gene sequence: CDR1 MGHDK, CDR2 SYGVNS. CDR3 length: 16 residues. The CDR3 bases are TGTGCCAGCAGTGAAAACACAGGAGGTAGTAATCAGCCCCAGCATTTT. It encodes CASSENTGGSNQPQHF.

This clonotype was picked up many times. The chain employs TRBV2 and TRBJ1-4; 7 positions match TRBD1. V lost 3 bases and J lost 4; bases outside the gene matches: 8. Germline V gene data show CDR1 as SNHLY and CDR2 as FYNNEI. The CDR3 runs to 16 residues. For the CDR3, the DNA is TGTGCCAGCAGTGAGCAGGGGACAGCGATTAATGAAAAACTGTTTTTT. Translation: CASSEQGTAINEKLFF. The whole variable domain, remainder taken from reference TRBV2 and TRBJ1-4, is EPEVTQTPSHQVTQMGQEVILRCVPISNHLYFYWYRQILGQKVEFLVSFYNNEISEKSEIFDDQFSVERPDGSNFTLKIRSTKLEDSAMYFCASSEQGTAINEKLFFGSGTQLSVL.